Listed below are T cell receptor beta chains from one sample, sequenced in a study of blood T cell repertoires in COVID-19. Sequenced by immunoSEQ multiplex PCR; TCRdb stores in-frame clones only, minus some. The repertoire consists of around 76,000 clones, with roughly 80% occurring once and the leading ten covering 6.5% to 7.5%. Sequencing was carried out using peripheral blood. All receptors derive from a man between 25 and 39 years old with COVID-19, enrolled during active disease. CDR3s include the opening cysteine and the closing phenylalanine or tryptophan. A D gene is named only where the DNA matches it firmly. The size of a clone is reported for some rows only, either as once, few or many, or as a class for expanded clones.

j_gene | d_gene | abundance | v_gene | CDR3aa | CDR3nt
TRBJ2-7 | TRBD2 | - | TRBV19 | CASSLGGSMTSYEQYF | TGTGCCAGTAGCCTCGGGGGGAGTATGACGTCCTACGAGCAGTACTTC
TRBJ1-1 | - | few | TRBV19 | CASSMVGVNTEAFF | TGTGCCAGTAGTATGGTCGGGGTCAACACTGAAGCTTTCTTT
TRBJ2-3 | TRBD1 | once | TRBV28 | CASRTGGDTQYF | TGTGCCAGTAGGACAGGGGGGGATACGCAGTATTTT
TRBJ1-1 | - | - | TRBV9 | CASSPRGVNTEAFF | TGTGCCAGCAGCCCCCGGGGAGTGAACACTGAAGCTTTCTTT
TRBJ2-5 | - | - | TRBV27 | CASSSLLALETQYF | TGTGCCAGCAGTTCGCTACTAGCTCTTGAGACCCAGTACTTC
TRBJ1-2 | TRBD1 | few | TRBV10-3 | CAISERPGQGAGSGYTF | TGTGCCATCAGTGAGCGCCCGGGACAGGGTGCGGGGAGCGGCTACACCTTC
TRBJ1-1 | TRBD1 | - | TRBV9 | CASSPSGQPNTEAFF | TGTGCCAGCAGCCCTTCGGGACAGCCGAACACTGAAGCTTTCTTT
TRBJ2-2 | TRBD2 | once | TRBV5-1 | CASSNGLAGKGGELFF | TGCGCCAGCAGCAACGGACTAGCGGGAAAAGGCGGGGAGCTGTTTTTT
TRBJ2-3 | - | - | TRBV15 | CATSGARRGPKTDTQYF | TGTGCCACCAGCGGAGCCAGGCGGGGCCCCAAGACAGATACGCAGTATTTT
TRBJ2-2 | - | - | TRBV6-5 | CASSYSAVQNTGELFF | TGTGCCAGCAGTTACTCGGCGGTCCAGAACACCGGGGAGCTGTTTTTT
TRBJ2-7 | TRBD1 | - | TRBV28 | CASSSAGTGYYEQYF | TGTGCCAGCAGTTCAGCCGGGACAGGATACTACGAGCAGTACTTC
TRBJ2-1 | TRBD2 | - | TRBV4-1 | CASSQEPSGGNEQFF | TGCGCCAGCAGCCAAGAGCCTAGCGGAGGGAATGAGCAGTTCTTC
TRBJ2-7 | - | - | TRBV19 | CASKKSGGRFSYEQYF | TGTGCCAGTAAAAAAAGCGGAGGGCGGTTCTCCTACGAGCAGTACTTC
TRBJ2-3 | - | - | TRBV28 | CASSLGDFTDTQYF | TGTGCCAGCAGTTTAGGGGACTTCACAGATACGCAGTATTTT
TRBJ2-3 | TRBD2 | - | TRBV4-2 | CASSQDGAGGGGDTQYF | TGTGCCAGCAGCCAAGATGGAGCGGGAGGTGGGGGAGATACGCAGTATTTT
TRBJ2-5 | TRBD2 | - | TRBV30 | CAWKRESGSVYF | TGTGCCTGGAAGCGGGAATCAGGGTCAGTTTACTTC
TRBJ2-4 | TRBD2 | - | TRBV29-1 | CSVEEFPSGDIQYF | TGCAGCGTTGAAGAGTTCCCTAGCGGAGATATTCAGTACTTC
TRBJ2-4 | TRBD2 | - | TRBV11-2 | CASTPIAGGAKNIQYF | TGTGCCAGCACCCCAATAGCGGGAGGGGCCAAAAACATTCAGTACTTC
TRBJ2-7 | TRBD2 | - | TRBV6-4 | CASSGLAGAPTSYEQYF | TGTGCCAGCAGCGGACTAGCGGGAGCTCCAACTTCCTACGAGCAGTACTTC
TRBJ1-1 | - | - | TRBV3-1/TRBV3-2 | CASSQGGTAAFF | TGTGCCAGCAGCCAGGGAGGGACGGCAGCTTTCTTT
TRBJ2-7 | - | - | TRBV29-1 | CSFLRGTQGAEQYF | TGCAGCTTTCTGAGGGGGACCCAAGGGGCCGAGCAGTACTTC
TRBJ2-5 | TRBD2 | few | TRBV3-1/TRBV3-2 | CASSQEIGGRHLETQYF | TGTGCCAGCAGCCAAGAAATAGGCGGGAGGCATTTAGAGACCCAGTACTTC
TRBJ2-6 | - | - | TRBV7-2 | CASSSGISGANVLTF | TGTGCCAGCAGTTCGGGGATTTCTGGGGCCAACGTCCTGACTTTC
TRBJ2-5 | TRBD2 | - | TRBV30 | CAWSVGGRGVTQYF | TGTGCCTGGAGTGTAGGCGGGAGGGGTGTGACCCAGTACTTC
TRBJ1-2 | TRBD1 | - | TRBV27 | CASSPNSGTGARGYTF | TGTGCCAGCAGTCCAAACTCCGGGACAGGGGCACGCGGCTACACCTTC
TRBJ2-5 | - | once | TRBV10-2 | CASSGPDGETQYF | TGCGCCAGCAGTGGCCCAGACGGGGAGACCCAGTACTTC
TRBJ2-1 | TRBD2 | few | TRBV4-2 | CASRLAGEGNEQFF | TGTGCCAGCAGACTAGCGGGAGAAGGCAATGAGCAGTTCTTC
TRBJ2-3 | - | - | TRBV18 | CASSTTTTLTDTQYF | TGTGCCAGCTCAACGACTACAACGTTAACAGATACGCAGTATTTT
TRBJ2-2 | TRBD1 | - | TRBV25-1 | CASSDSGTANTGELFF | TGTGCCAGCAGTGATTCCGGGACAGCGAACACCGGGGAGCTGTTTTTT
TRBJ2-3 | - | few | TRBV6-4 | CASSEASGTDTQYF | TGTGCCAGCAGTGAGGCCAGCGGCACAGATACGCAGTATTTT
TRBJ2-7 | - | - | TRBV7-9 | CASSSGRGEQYF | TGTGCCAGCAGCTCCGGTAGGGGCGAGCAGTACTTC
TRBJ1-1 | - | - | TRBV21-1 | CASNTGRNTEAFF | TGTGCCAGCAATACAGGCCGGAACACTGAAGCTTTCTTT
TRBJ1-1 | - | few | TRBV2 | CASVGQRDTEAFF | TGTGCCTCCGTGGGACAAAGAGACACTGAAGCTTTCTTT
TRBJ2-1 | TRBD2 | few | TRBV30 | CAWSLRTSGRWNEQFF | TGTGCCTGGAGTCTCCGGACTAGCGGGAGGTGGAATGAGCAGTTCTTC
TRBJ1-4 | TRBD1 | - | TRBV28 | CASSSTGTGGEKLFF | TGTGCCAGCAGTTCGACCGGGACAGGGGGAGAAAAACTGTTTTTT
TRBJ1-1 | TRBD1 | - | TRBV12-5 | CASGLDLTGKNEAFF | TGTGCTAGTGGTTTGGACCTGACAGGGAAGAATGAAGCTTTCTTT
TRBJ2-3 | - | - | TRBV9 | CASSVEVAGRADTQYF | TGTGCCAGCAGCGTAGAAGTTGCGGGAAGGGCAGATACGCAGTATTTT
TRBJ1-2 | - | - | TRBV5-5 | CASSLSGSEGYGYTF | TGTGCCAGCAGCTTGAGCGGGTCCGAGGGATATGGCTACACCTTC
TRBJ2-7 | TRBD1 | few | TRBV5-6 | CASSWDRGMDEQYF | TGTGCCAGCAGCTGGGACAGGGGGATGGACGAGCAGTACTTC
TRBJ1-4 | TRBD1 | - | TRBV30 | CAWRQLGQGLPRMFF | TGTGCCTGGAGGCAACTGGGACAGGGGCTTCCAAGGATGTTTTTT
TRBJ2-5 | TRBD1 | - | TRBV9 | CASSINRGPQETQYF | TGTGCCAGCAGCATCAACAGGGGTCCCCAAGAGACCCAGTACTTC
TRBJ1-2 | - | - | TRBV9 | CASSVQGNYGYTF | TGTGCCAGCAGCGTTCAGGGTAATTATGGCTACACCTTC